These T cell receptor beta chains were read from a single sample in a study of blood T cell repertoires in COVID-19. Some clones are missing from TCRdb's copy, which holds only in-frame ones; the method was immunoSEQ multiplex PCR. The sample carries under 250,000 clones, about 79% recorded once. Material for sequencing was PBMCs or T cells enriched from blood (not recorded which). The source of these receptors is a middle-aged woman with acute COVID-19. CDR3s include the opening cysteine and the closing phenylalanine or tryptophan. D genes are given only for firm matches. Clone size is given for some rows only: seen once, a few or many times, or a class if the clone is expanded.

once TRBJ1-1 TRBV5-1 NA CASSLPSGVTEAFF TGCGCCAGCAGCTTGCCCTCGGGGGTCACTGAAGCTTTCTTT
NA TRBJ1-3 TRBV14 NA CASSLGWRDTIYF TGTGCCAGCAGCTTAGGATGGCGGGACACCATATATTTT
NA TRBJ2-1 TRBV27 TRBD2 CASGLAGEIYEQFF TGTGCCAGCGGACTAGCGGGAGAGATATATGAGCAGTTCTTC
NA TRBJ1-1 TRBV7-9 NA CASSPPPDRPVMNTEAFF TGTGCCAGCAGCCCCCCGCCGGACAGACCGGTGATGAACACTGAAGCTTTCTTT
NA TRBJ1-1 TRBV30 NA CAWNSNTEAFF TGTGCCTGGAACTCTAACACTGAAGCTTTCTTT
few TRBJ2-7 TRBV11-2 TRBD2 CASSFDLAGGREQYF TGTGCCAGCAGCTTTGACTTAGCGGGAGGGCGCGAGCAGTACTTC
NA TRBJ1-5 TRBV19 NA CASSMQGEGQPQHF TGTGCCAGTAGTATGCAAGGGGAAGGTCAGCCCCAGCATTTT
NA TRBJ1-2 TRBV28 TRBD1 CASSSIRTGVNYGYTF TGTGCCAGCAGTTCAATCAGGACAGGGGTAAACTATGGCTACACCTTC
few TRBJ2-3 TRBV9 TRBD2 CASSVTGGASTDTQYF TGTGCCAGCAGCGTAACCGGGGGGGCTAGCACAGATACGCAGTATTTT
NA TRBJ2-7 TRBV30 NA CAWSSRGYEQYF TGTGCCTGGAGTAGCAGGGGCTACGAGCAGTACTTC
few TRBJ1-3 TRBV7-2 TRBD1 CASSLAGTEDTIYF TGTGCCAGCAGCTTAGCCGGGACAGAAGACACCATATATTTT
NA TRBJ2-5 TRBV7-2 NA CASSLATGETQYF TGTGCCAGCAGCTTGGCCACGGGGGAGACCCAGTACTTC
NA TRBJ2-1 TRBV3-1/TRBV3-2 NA CAIRRASSYNEQFF TGTGCCATACGCAGGGCCAGCTCCTACAATGAGCAGTTCTTC
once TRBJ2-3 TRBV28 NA CASSLSAGSTDTQYF TGTGCCAGCAGTTTGTCGGCAGGATCTACAGATACGCAGTATTTT
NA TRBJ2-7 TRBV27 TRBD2 CASSSGLAGASEQYF TGTGCCAGCAGTTCCGGGCTAGCGGGAGCGTCCGAGCAGTACTTC
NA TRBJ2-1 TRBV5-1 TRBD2 CASSDGTSGGGYNEQFF TGCGCCAGCAGCGATGGGACTAGCGGGGGAGGTTACAATGAGCAGTTCTTC
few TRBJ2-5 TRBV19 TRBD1 CASSIAQRQGRQTQYF TGTGCCAGTAGTATAGCTCAGCGACAGGGCAGGCAGACCCAGTACTTC
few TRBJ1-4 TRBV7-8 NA CASSRGPGEKLFF TGTGCCAGCAGCCGGGGGCCGGGTGAAAAACTGTTTTTT
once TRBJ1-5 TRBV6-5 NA CASRVGTGGLPQHF TGTGCCAGCAGAGTAGGGACGGGAGGATTGCCCCAGCATTTT
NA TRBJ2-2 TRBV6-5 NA CASSRTRTGELFF TGTGCCAGCAGCCGAACTAGGACCGGGGAGCTGTTTTTT
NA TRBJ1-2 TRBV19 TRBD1 CASTEQGWYYGYTF TGTGCCAGTACCGAACAGGGGTGGTACTATGGCTACACCTTC
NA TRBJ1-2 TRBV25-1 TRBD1 CASTTGGHGYTF TGTGCCAGCACTACAGGGGGCCATGGCTACACCTTC
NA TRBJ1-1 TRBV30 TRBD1 CAWRDRGRTEAFF TGTGCCTGGAGAGACAGGGGGCGAACTGAAGCTTTCTTT
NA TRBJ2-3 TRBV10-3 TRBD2 CAISGGDTSGRDTDTQYF TGTGCCATCAGTGGGGGAGATACTAGCGGGAGGGATACAGATACGCAGTATTTT
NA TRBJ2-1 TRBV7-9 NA CASSSVLDEQFF TGTGCCAGCAGCTCGGTGTTAGATGAGCAGTTCTTC
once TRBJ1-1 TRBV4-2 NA CASSQDRRAGEAFF TGTGCCAGCAGCCAAGATAGGCGGGCCGGAGAAGCTTTCTTT
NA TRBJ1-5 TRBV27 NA CASSLVGDGNQPQHF TGTGCCAGCAGTTTAGTGGGAGATGGCAATCAGCCCCAGCATTTT
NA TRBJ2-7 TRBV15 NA CATSRGRRGSYEQYF TGTGCCACCAGCAGAGGTCGCAGGGGATCCTACGAGCAGTACTTC
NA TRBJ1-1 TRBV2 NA CASSAAGMNTEAFF TGTGCCAGCAGTGCCGCGGGGATGAACACTGAAGCTTTCTTT
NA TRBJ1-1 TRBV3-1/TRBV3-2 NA CASSRGGGRTEAFF TGTGCCAGCAGCCGAGGGGGGGGGAGGACTGAAGCTTTCTTT
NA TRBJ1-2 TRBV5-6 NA CASSTQNYGYTF TGTGCCAGCTCCACACAGAACTATGGCTACACCTTC
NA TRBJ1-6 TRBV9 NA CASSVRQNNSPLHF TGTGCCAGCAGCGTACGTCAGAATAATTCACCCCTCCACTTT
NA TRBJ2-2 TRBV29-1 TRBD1 CSVNRGRAGELFF TGCAGCGTTAACAGGGGAAGGGCCGGGGAGCTGTTTTTT
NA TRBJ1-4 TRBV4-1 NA CASSQVGRANEKLFF TGCGCCAGCAGCCAAGTCGGTCGGGCTAATGAAAAACTGTTTTTT
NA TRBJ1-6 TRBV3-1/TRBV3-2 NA CASSLRGIENSPLHF TGTGCCAGCAGCCTAAGGGGGATAGAAAATTCACCCCTCCACTTT
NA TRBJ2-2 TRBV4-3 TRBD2 CASSPHHGGGVPGELFF TGCGCCAGCAGCCCCCATCACGGCGGGGGAGTACCCGGGGAGCTGTTTTTT
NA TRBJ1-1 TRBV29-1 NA CSVYQGGHTEAFF TGCAGCGTGTATCAGGGTGGGCACACTGAAGCTTTCTTT
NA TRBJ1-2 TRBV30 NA CAWSGRGGYTF TGTGCCTGGAGTGGACGGGGAGGCTACACCTTC
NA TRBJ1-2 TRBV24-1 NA CATSDPNSGNYGYTF TGTGCCACCAGTGATCCTAACAGTGGTAACTATGGCTACACCTTC
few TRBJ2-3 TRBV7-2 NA CASSLGGGGADTQYF TGTGCCAGCAGCTTAGGAGGGGGGGGCGCAGATACGCAGTATTTT
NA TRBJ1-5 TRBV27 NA CASSLYPAGQPQHF TGTGCCAGCAGTTTATATCCGGCCGGGCAGCCCCAGCATTTT
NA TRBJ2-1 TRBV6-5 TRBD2 CASYSGAFFGQFF TGTGCCAGCTATAGCGGGGCCTTTTTTGGGCAGTTCTTC
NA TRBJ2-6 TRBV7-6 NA CASSPSRGTGANVLTF TGTGCCAGCAGCCCGTCAAGGGGTACTGGGGCCAACGTCCTGACTTTC
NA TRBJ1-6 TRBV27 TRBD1 CANPKAGGSGNSPLHF TGTGCCAACCCCAAAGCAGGGGGATCAGGAAATTCACCCCTCCACTTT
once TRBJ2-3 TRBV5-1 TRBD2 CASSIGTSGTDTQYF TGCGCCAGCAGCATTGGGACTAGCGGTACAGATACGCAGTATTTT
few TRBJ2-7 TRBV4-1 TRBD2 CASSQIFSGNSYEQYF TGCGCCAGCAGCCAAATCTTTAGCGGGAACTCCTACGAGCAGTACTTC
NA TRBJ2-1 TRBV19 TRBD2 CASSPWTSGSYNEQFF TGTGCCAGTAGTCCCTGGACTAGCGGGAGCTACAATGAGCAGTTCTTC
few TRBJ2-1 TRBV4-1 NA CASSQDETSARYNEQFF TGCGCCAGCAGCCAAGATGAGACTTCTGCTAGGTACAATGAGCAGTTCTTC
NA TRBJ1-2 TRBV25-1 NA CASSEWTDSGDYTF TGTGCCAGCAGTGAATGGACGGACAGCGGCGACTACACCTTC
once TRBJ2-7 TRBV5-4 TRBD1 CASSLTGGYEQYF TGTGCCAGCAGTCTAACAGGGGGCTACGAGCAGTACTTC
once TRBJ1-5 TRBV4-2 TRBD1 CASSQMDRGKGGRNQPQHF TGTGCCAGCAGCCAAATGGACAGGGGAAAAGGGGGCCGCAATCAGCCCCAGCATTTT
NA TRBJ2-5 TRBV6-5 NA CASGTLSLNF TGTGCCAGCGGGACACTCTCCTTGAACTTC
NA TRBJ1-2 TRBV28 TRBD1 CASSLSRQGTSGYTF TGTGCCAGCAGTTTAAGTCGACAGGGAACCTCTGGCTACACCTTC
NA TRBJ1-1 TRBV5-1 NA CASSLGRHSNTEAFF TGCGCCAGCAGCTTGGGACGACACTCGAACACTGAAGCTTTCTTT
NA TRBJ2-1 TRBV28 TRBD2 CASTLSGGSNEQFF TGTGCCAGCACCCTGAGCGGGGGTAGCAATGAGCAGTTCTTC
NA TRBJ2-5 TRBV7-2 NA CASSSGVGGETQYF TGTGCCAGCAGCTCAGGGGTTGGGGGAGAGACCCAGTACTTC
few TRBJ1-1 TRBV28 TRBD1 CASSVQGMNTEAFF TGTGCCAGCAGTGTACAGGGGATGAACACTGAAGCTTTCTTT
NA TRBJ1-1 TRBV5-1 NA CASSGDIPVNTEAFF TGCGCCAGCAGCGGTGACATTCCGGTGAACACTGAAGCTTTCTTT